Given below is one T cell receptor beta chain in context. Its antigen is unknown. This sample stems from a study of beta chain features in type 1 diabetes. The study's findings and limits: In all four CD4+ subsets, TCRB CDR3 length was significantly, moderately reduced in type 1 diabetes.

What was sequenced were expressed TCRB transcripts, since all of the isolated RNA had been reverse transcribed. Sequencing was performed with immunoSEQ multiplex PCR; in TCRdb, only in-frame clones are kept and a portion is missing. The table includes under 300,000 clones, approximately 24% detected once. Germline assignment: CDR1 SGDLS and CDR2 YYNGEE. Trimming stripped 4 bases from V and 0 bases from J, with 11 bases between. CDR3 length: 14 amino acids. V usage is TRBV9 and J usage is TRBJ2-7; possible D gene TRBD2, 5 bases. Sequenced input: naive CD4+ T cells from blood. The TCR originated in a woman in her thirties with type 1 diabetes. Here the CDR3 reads CASSLDRDSYEQYF. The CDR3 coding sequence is TGTGCCAGCAGCTTGGACCGGGACTCCTACGAGCAGTACTTC.